One and the same sample provided the 28 T cell receptor beta chains below, sequenced in a study of Graves' ophthalmopathy and Graves' hyperthyroidism. The TCR beta CDR3 regions underwent amplification from RNA transcripts. The first-round RT-PCR employed HTBI primers together with the Qiagen OneStep RT-PCR kit. A multiplex PCR was then performed as the second round. MiXCR, applied by TCRdb to the multiplex PCR reads, yields one record per CDR3 protein. The profile covers some 1.1 million distinct CDR3 sequences, with 36% appearing a single time and 11% taken by the ten largest. The sequencing sample was made of peripheral blood or thyroid tissue (not recorded which). The source of these receptors is an adult man with Graves' hyperthyroidism.

This clonotype was recorded many times. V usage is TRBV7-8 and J usage is TRBJ2-5, with 10 bases lining up with TRBD2. Germline loops: CDR1 SGHVS, CDR2 FQNEAQ. Trimming took 2 bases from V and 3 from J; bases not matched to a gene: 3. CDR3 length equals 15 residues. The CDR3 DNA reads as TGTGCCAGCAGCTTAACCACTAGCGGGAAAGAGACCCAGTACTTC. The encoded protein is CASSLTTSGKETQYF.

This clonotype was detected ten times or more. This sequence joins TRBV4-3 and TRBJ2-5; 7 bases fit TRBD2. In germline, CDR1 is LGHNA, CDR2 YSLEER. After removal of 1 base from V and 2 bases from J, the junction contained 7 bases not matched to a gene. The CDR3 contains 16 residues. CDR3 nucleotides: TGCGCCAGCAGCCAAGGACTAGCCGAGGGACAAGAGACCCAGTACTTC. This gives the protein CASSQGLAEGQETQYF.

This clonotype has ten or more counts. This rearrangement joins TRBV6-6 to TRBJ1-1, with D unresolved. V was clipped by 0 bases and J by 6 bases, with 14 bases between them. Germline V lookup: CDR1 MNHNY, CDR2 SVGAGI (reference sequence). The CDR3 length is 15 residues. The CDR3 DNA is TGTGCCAGCAGTTACTCGGCCACCCTTTCGGCTGAAGCTTTCTTT. Protein sequence: CASSYSATLSAEAFF.

This clonotype was seen only a few times. This chain links TRBV6-5 with TRBJ1-2, with D unresolved. The germline gives CDR1 MNHEY, CDR2 SVGAGI. Trimming shortened V by 7 bases and J by 2 bases, and 11 bases separated the two germline ends. The CDR3 is 13 amino acids. The CDR3 here is CASNPGLNYGYTF. The CDR3 DNA is TGTGCCAGCAACCCAGGCTTAAACTATGGCTACACCTTC.

This clonotype was counted ten times or more. The chain combines TRBV7-8 with TRBJ2-7; 7 bases are a match to TRBD1. This CDR3 is 15 amino acids long. V shed 0 bases and J 3 bases; nucleotides not matched to a gene: 5. Germline CDR1 and CDR2: SGHVS and FQNEAQ. CDR3 sequence: CASSLAGQEFYEQYF. DNA of the CDR3: TGTGCCAGCAGCTTAGCAGGACAGGAATTCTACGAGCAGTACTTC.

This clonotype was recorded once. This chain links TRBV12-3 or TRBV12-4 with TRBJ1-2; 9 bases map to TRBD1. J lost 6 bases, V lost 5 bases, and 7 bases had no gene match. There are 14 residues in the CDR3. The CDR3 DNA sequence: TGTGCCAGCAGTCCCCTAGACAGGGGGGATGGCTACACCTTC. Amino acids: CASSPLDRGDGYTF.

This chain joins TRBV29-1 and TRBJ2-7; D not certain. Germline lookup yields CDR1 SQVTM and CDR2 ANQGSEA. Trimming removed 5 bases from V and 2 bases from J, with 10 bases in between. The CDR3 covers 12 residues. The CDR3: CSVLGAAYEQYF. CDR3 DNA sequence: TGCAGCGTTCTTGGAGCAGCCTACGAGCAGTACTTC.

CDR3 bases: TGTGCCAGCAGGGGGACCGGCCTCCGGAATGAGCAGTTCTTC. It yields the protein CASRGTGLRNEQFF. V and J are TRBV7-9 and TRBJ2-1; D tentatively reads TRBD1 or TRBD2 (5 bases each). V gave up 6 bases and J gave up 7 bases, with 16 bases separating them. Germline-derived CDR1 and CDR2 are SEHNR and FQNEAQ (reference sequence). This CDR3 has 14 amino acids.

This clonotype was recorded a few times. This rearrangement joins TRBV12-3 or TRBV12-4 to TRBJ2-7; weak D call: TRBD1 (6 bases). This CDR3 is 16 amino acids long. V dropped 10 bases and J dropped 4 bases, with 26 bases sitting between them. The CDR3 protein is CAILLSRDTQRYEQYF. For the CDR3, the DNA is TGTGCCATCCTCCTTTCTCGGGACACACAGAGGTACGAGCAGTACTTC.

The rearrangement uses TRBV7-9 and TRBJ2-2; 11 nucleotides line up with TRBD1. Unmatched junction bases numbered 5, after V lost 5 bases and J lost 6 bases. CDR3 size: 15 residues. From germline, CDR1 is SEHNR and CDR2 FQNEAQ (reference sequence). CDR3 sequence: CASSLDRGLSGELFF. In nucleotides, the CDR3 is TGTGCCAGCAGCCTGGACAGGGGGCTATCCGGGGAGCTGTTTTTT.

V and J are TRBV19 and TRBJ2-7, with TRBD2 matching 9 bases. This CDR3 comprises 14 residues. The germline V gene has CDR1 LNHDA and CDR2 SQIVND (reference sequence). With 3 bases clipped from V and 3 bases from J, the junction kept 3 bases outside the gene matches. The CDR3 nucleotides are TGTGCCAGTAGTATGACTAGCGGCCTCTACGAGCAGTACTTC. Translating it yields CASSMTSGLYEQYF.

This clonotype was picked up many times. This chain connects TRBV24-1 to TRBJ1-3; D not certain. The V and J ends lost 4 bases and 3 bases respectively, with 15 bases between them. Per germline, CDR1 KGHDR and CDR2 SFDVKD. This CDR3 comprises 16 residues. The CDR3: CATSEGDKNRGNTIYF. The CDR3 coding sequence is TGTGCCACCAGTGAAGGCGACAAGAACCGTGGAAACACCATATATTTT.

This clonotype was picked up a small number of times. The J gene is TRBJ1-1, the V gene TRBV29-1; no reliable D call. CDR1 and CDR2 (germline): SQVTM, ANQGSEA. This CDR3 is 13 amino acids long. Trimming removed 4 bases at V and 3 bases at J, with 12 bases between. The CDR3 sequence: CSVARREDTEAFF. As DNA, the CDR3 is TGCAGCGTTGCGAGGAGGGAGGACACTGAAGCTTTCTTT. Supplemented by reference TRBV29-1 and TRBJ1-1, the full variable domain reads SAVISQKPSRDICQRGTSLTIQCQVDSQVTMMFWYRQQPGQSLTLIATANQGSEATYESGFVIDKFPISRPNLTFSTLTVSNMSPEDSSIYLCSVARREDTEAFFGQGTRLTVV.

V is TRBV20-1 and J is TRBJ2-5; 11 nucleotides match TRBD2. CDR3 size: 14 residues. Trimming at V came to 6 bases and at J to 4 bases, leaving 7 bases not matched to a gene. The germline V gene encodes CDR1 DFQATT and CDR2 SNEGSKA (reference sequence). Here the CDR3 DNA reads TGCAGTGCCGGCGAGCTAGCGGGAGGAGAGACCCAGTACTTC. Protein product: CSAGELAGGETQYF.

The rearrangement links TRBV29-1 to TRBJ1-1, with 9 bases aligning to TRBD1. The CDR3 runs to 13 residues. Germline V gene sequence: CDR1 SQVTM, CDR2 ANQGSEA. V lost 6 bases, J lost 1 base, and 3 bases stayed unmatched. For the CDR3, the DNA is TGCAGCGTCCAACAGGGGGCGAACACTGAAGCTTTCTTT. It encodes CSVQQGANTEAFF.

This clonotype occurred many times. The chain combines TRBV7-2 with TRBJ1-5; no definite D call. The ends were cut back, 0 bases at V and 2 bases at J, with 8 bases in the middle. The germline V gene has CDR1 SGHTA and CDR2 FQGNSA. The CDR3 sequence is 15 residues long. In DNA, the CDR3 is TGTGCCAGCAGCTTAGCGTGGACGGGCAATCAGCCCCAGCATTTT. Translating it yields CASSLAWTGNQPQHF.

The table lists this clonotype with a few counts. V usage is TRBV7-9 and J usage is TRBJ1-1; D unclear. Germline V gene sequence: CDR1 SEHNR, CDR2 FQNEAQ (reference sequence). V lost 6 bases and J 3 bases, leaving 11 bases between the germline ends. The CDR3 runs 13 residues. The chain's CDR3 is CASSFVFDTEAFF. CDR3 nucleotides: TGTGCCAGCAGTTTCGTTTTCGACACTGAAGCTTTCTTT.

In the case of this clonotype: Mismatch with germline at one junction end may stem from a read error. V gene TRBV3-1 combines with J gene TRBJ2-5, with 7 bases matching TRBD2. The CDR3 covers 14 residues. CDR1 is LGHDT, CDR2 YNNKEL, per germline (reference sequence). The CDR3 protein is CASSLGGVQESQYF. Here the CDR3 DNA reads TGTGCCAGCAGCTTGGGGGGGGTGCAAGAGTCCCAGTACTTC.

This clonotype was observed a few times. The genes are TRBV28 and TRBJ1-6, with D maybe TRBD1 (6 bases). The CDR3 has 14 residues. Germline V gene data show CDR1 as MDHEN and CDR2 as SYDVKM. V was cut by 5 bases and J by 12 bases, with 17 bases left in between. The CDR3 DNA follows: TGTGCCAGCAGTAGAGGACAGTTATTGTTACCCCTCCACTTT. Translating it yields CASSRGQLLLPLHF.

The chain combines TRBV15 with TRBJ1-2; perhaps TRBD1 as D (6 bases). Trimming left V 3 bases short and J 0 bases short, with 14 bases between. There are 16 residues in the CDR3. The germline V gene has CDR1 LNHNV and CDR2 YYDKDF (reference sequence). The CDR3 here is CATSSEGQRANYGYTF. The CDR3 DNA sequence: TGTGCCACCAGCAGTGAAGGACAGAGAGCTAACTATGGCTACACCTTC.

At least ten counts were recorded for this clonotype. The V gene is TRBV19, the J gene TRBJ2-2, with 9 bases fitting TRBD1. V lost 3 bases and J lost 1; bases outside the gene matches: 9. Germline CDR1 LNHDA, CDR2 SQIVND (reference sequence). This CDR3 has 18 residues. For the CDR3, the DNA is TGTGCCAGTAGTATCGTGTCGGCGGGACAGGGGAACACCGGGGAGCTGTTTTTT. This gives the protein CASSIVSAGQGNTGELFF.

This clonotype was observed many times. This chain joins TRBV5-1 and TRBJ1-1; no firm D call. Germline V gene sequence: CDR1 SGHRS, CDR2 YFSETQ. Trimming took 4 bases from V and 1 from J, leaving 17 bases between them. The CDR3 consists of 16 residues. The CDR3 nucleotides are TGCGCCAGCAGCCCCCGAGCACAACACCCGAACACTGAAGCTTTCTTT. This gives the protein CASSPRAQHPNTEAFF.

Comment on this clonotype: This clone may be a read error of a much larger clone one base away. This chain joins TRBV20-1 and TRBJ2-7, with TRBD1 matching over 8 bases. The V segment lost 5 bases and the J segment 2 bases; nucleotides outside the gene matches: 8. Germline CDR1 and CDR2: DFQATT and SNEGSKA (reference sequence). The CDR3 sequence is 14 residues long. The DNA of the CDR3 is TGCAGTGCTTTGGACAGGGACTCTGCCTACGAGCAGTACTTC. Translation: CSALDRDSAYEQYF.

This clonotype has only a few counts. V usage is TRBV4-1 and J usage is TRBJ1-2; D might be TRBD1 (6 bases). Trimming took 0 bases from V and 6 from J, leaving 20 bases between them. The CDR3 loop spans 17 amino acids. Germline assignment: CDR1 MGHRA and CDR2 YSYEKL. CDR3 DNA: TGCGCCAGCAGCCAAGATCAGCGTGCAGACAGGAGCCATGGCTACACCTTC. This translates into CASSQDQRADRSHGYTF.

Ten or more counts support this clonotype. The chain has TRBV5-1 and TRBJ2-7; TRBD2 might be the D (6 bases). This CDR3 contains 12 residues. CDR1 SGHRS and CDR2 YFSETQ come from the germline V gene. Deletions cut 5 bases from V and 5 bases from J, with 11 bases between. The CDR3 coding sequence is TGCGCCAGCAGGGGACTTCGGAACGAGCAGTACTTC. Translating gives CASRGLRNEQYF.

This clonotype was picked up many times. This chain uses TRBV7-9 with TRBJ1-4; D ambiguous. There are 14 residues in the CDR3. Per the germline V gene, CDR1 is SEHNR and CDR2 is FQNEAQ (reference sequence). Trimming took off 7 bases at V and 0 bases at J, with 9 bases between the two ends. The DNA of the CDR3 is TGTGCCAGCAAAGTCCAGGCAACTAATGAAAAACTGTTTTTT. Translating gives CASKVQATNEKLFF. Complete variable domain (other parts from reference TRBV7-9 and TRBJ1-4): DTGVSQNPRHKITKRGQNVTFRCDPISEHNRLYWYRQTLGQGPEFLTYFQNEAQLEKSRLLSDRFSAERPKGSFSTLEIQRTEQGDSAMYLCASKVQATNEKLFFGSGTQLSVL.

This clonotype was detected only a few times. The germline gene is not matched at one end of the junction; a read error may be the cause. The chain joins TRBV7-9 to TRBJ2-2; no clear D gene. The CDR3 is made up of 14 amino acids. The germline gives CDR1 SEHNR, CDR2 FQNEAQ (reference sequence). CDR3 sequence: CASSLGWGTGELFF. For the CDR3, the DNA is TGTGCCAGCAGTTTAGGGTGGGGCACCGGGGAGCTGTTTTTT.

In this sample, this clonotype turned up many times. V gene TRBV25-1 combines with J gene TRBJ1-2, with D hard to call. V was cut by 2 bases and J by 1 base, with 5 bases left in between. Germline-derived CDR1 and CDR2 are MGHDK and SYGVNS. The CDR3 is made up of 13 amino acids. DNA of the CDR3: TGTGCCAGCAGTGAAGTGGATAACTATGGCTACACCTTC. Its protein product is CASSEVDNYGYTF.